This T cell receptor (beta chain) was recorded in a study of control samples from healthy donors and cancer patients. This CDR3 is 13 amino acids long. Trimming left V 7 bases short and J 7 bases short, with 13 bases between. Germline V gene lookup returns CDR1 KGHDR and CDR2 SFDVKD. The protocol was immunoSEQ multiplex PCR, while the TCRdb copy is restricted to in-frame clones and leaves out a portion. This table has fewer than 200,000 clones, about 91% appearing once. This clone was observed a few times. Sequenced input: blood. This receptor was taken from a woman in her 30s in good health. V is TRBV24-1 and J is TRBJ1-5, with D possibly matching TRBD1 (6 bases). The CDR3 sequence: CATSDLQGQPQHF. DNA of the CDR3: TGTGCCACCAGCGACTTACAGGGCCAGCCCCAGCATTTT.